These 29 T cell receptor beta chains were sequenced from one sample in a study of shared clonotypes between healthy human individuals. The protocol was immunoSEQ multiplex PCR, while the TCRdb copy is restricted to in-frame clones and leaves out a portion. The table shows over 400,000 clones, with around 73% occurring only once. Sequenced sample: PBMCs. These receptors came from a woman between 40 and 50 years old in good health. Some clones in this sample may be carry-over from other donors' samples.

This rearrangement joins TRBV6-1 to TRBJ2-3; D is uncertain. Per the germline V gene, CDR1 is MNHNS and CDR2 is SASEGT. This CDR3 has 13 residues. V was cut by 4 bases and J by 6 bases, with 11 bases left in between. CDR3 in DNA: TGTGCCAGCAGTGCAGGAAGTCGCGATACGCAGTATTTT. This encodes CASSAGSRDTQYF.

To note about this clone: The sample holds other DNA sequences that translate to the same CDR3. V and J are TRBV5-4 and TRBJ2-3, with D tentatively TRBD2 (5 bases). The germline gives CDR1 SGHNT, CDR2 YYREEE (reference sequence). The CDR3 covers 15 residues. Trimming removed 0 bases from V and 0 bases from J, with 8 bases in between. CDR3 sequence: CASSLDRTSTDTQYF. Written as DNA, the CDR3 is TGTGCCAGCAGCTTGGATAGGACTAGCACAGATACGCAGTATTTT.

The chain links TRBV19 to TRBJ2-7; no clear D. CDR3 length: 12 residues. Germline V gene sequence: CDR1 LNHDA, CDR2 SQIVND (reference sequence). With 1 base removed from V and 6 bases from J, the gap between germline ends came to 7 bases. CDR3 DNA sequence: TGTGCCAGTAGTATAGGACAATCCGAGCAGTACTTC. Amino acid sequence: CASSIGQSEQYF.

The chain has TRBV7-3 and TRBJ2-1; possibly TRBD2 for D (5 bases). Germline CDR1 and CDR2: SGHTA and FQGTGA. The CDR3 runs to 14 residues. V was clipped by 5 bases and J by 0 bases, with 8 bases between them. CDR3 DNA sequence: TGTGCCAGCAGCCAAAGCGGCTCCTACAATGAGCAGTTCTTC. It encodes CASSQSGSYNEQFF.

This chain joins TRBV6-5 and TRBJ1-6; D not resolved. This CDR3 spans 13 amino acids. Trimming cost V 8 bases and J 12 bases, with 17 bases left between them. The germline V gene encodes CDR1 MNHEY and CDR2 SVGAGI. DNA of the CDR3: TGTGCCAGCCGATTGATAGGCGCAGGACCCCTCCACTTT. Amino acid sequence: CASRLIGAGPLHF.

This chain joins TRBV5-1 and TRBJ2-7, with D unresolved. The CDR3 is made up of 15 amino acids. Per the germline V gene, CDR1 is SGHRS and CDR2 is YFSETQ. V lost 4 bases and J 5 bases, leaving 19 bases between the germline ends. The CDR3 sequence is CASSPLANSLDEQYF. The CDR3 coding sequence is TGCGCCAGCAGCCCTTTAGCAAACAGCTTGGACGAGCAGTACTTC.

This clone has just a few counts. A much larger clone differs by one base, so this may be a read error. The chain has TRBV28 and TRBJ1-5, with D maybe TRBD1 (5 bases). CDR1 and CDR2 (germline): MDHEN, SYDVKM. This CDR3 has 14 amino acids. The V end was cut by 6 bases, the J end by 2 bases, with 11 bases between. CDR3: CASSPGLGNQPQHF. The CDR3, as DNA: TGTGCCAGCAGCCCGGGACTGGGCAATCAGCCCCAGCATTTT.

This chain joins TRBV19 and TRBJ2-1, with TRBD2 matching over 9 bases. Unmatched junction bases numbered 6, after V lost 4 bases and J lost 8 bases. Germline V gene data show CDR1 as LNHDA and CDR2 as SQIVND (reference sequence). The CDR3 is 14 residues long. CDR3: CASSTAGGPYEQFF. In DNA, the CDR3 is TGTGCCAGTAGTACGGCGGGAGGGCCTTATGAGCAGTTCTTC.

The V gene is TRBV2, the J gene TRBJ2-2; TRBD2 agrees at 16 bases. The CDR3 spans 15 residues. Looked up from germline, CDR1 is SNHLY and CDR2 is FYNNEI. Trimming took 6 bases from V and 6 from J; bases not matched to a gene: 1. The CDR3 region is CASRGTSGRAGELFF. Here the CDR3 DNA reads TGTGCCAGCAGAGGGACTAGCGGGAGGGCCGGGGAGCTGTTTTTT.

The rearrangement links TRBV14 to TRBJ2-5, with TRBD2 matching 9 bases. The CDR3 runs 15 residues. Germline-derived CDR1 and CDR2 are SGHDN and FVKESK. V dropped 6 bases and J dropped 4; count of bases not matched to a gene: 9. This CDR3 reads CASSRVAGERETQYF. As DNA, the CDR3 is TGTGCCAGCAGTCGAGTAGCGGGAGAGAGAGAGACCCAGTACTTC.

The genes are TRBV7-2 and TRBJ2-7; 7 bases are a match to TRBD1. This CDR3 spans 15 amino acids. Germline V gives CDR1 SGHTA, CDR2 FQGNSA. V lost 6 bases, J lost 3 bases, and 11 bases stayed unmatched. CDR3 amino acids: CASSKDRDRHYEQYF. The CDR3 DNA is TGTGCCAGCAGTAAAGATCGGGACAGACACTACGAGCAGTACTTC.

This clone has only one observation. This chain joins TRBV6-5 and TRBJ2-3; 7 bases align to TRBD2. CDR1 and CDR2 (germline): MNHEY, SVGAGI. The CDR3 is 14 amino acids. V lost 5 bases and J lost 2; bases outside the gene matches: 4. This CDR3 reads CASSPGLVTDTQYF. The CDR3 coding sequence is TGTGCCAGCAGTCCAGGACTAGTCACAGATACGCAGTATTTT.

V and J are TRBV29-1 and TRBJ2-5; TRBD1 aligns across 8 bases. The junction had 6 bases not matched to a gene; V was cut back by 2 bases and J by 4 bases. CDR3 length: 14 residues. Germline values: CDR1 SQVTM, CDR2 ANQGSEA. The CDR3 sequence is CSVESGTGIETQYF. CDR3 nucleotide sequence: TGCAGCGTTGAATCGGGGACAGGTATAGAGACCCAGTACTTC.

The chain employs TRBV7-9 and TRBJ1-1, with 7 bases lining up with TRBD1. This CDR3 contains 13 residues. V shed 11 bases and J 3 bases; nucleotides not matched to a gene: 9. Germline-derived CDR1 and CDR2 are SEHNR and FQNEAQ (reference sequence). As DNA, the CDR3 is TGTGCCGCCCAGGGGGACGTGTACACTGAAGCTTTCTTT. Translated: CAAQGDVYTEAFF. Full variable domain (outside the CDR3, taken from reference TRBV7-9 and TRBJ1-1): DTGVSQNPRHKITKRGQNVTFRCDPISEHNRLYWYRQTLGQGPEFLTYFQNEAQLEKSRLLSDRFSAERPKGSFSTLEIQRTEQGDSAMYLCAAQGDVYTEAFFGQGTRLTVV.

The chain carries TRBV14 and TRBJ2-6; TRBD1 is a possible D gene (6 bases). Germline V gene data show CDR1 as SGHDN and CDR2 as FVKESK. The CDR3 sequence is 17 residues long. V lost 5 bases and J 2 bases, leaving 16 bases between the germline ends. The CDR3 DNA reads TGTGCCAGCAGCAAGGATATGGGGGCGCCTGGGGCCAACGTCCTGACTTTC. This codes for CASSKDMGAPGANVLTF.

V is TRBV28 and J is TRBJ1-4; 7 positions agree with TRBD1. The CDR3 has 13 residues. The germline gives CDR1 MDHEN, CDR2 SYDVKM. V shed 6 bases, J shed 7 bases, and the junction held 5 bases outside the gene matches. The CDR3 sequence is CASRTGQIEKLFF. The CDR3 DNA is TGTGCCAGCAGAACGGGACAGATTGAAAAACTGTTTTTT.

This chain's CDR3 is CASSPQRATNNEQFF. For the CDR3, the DNA is TGTGCCAGCAGCCCTCAGCGGGCCACTAACAATGAGCAGTTCTTC. The rearrangement joins TRBV7-3 to TRBJ2-1; a weak D match, TRBD2 (6 bases). V was trimmed by 5 bases and J by 5 bases, leaving 16 bases between them. Germline values: CDR1 SGHTA, CDR2 FQGTGA. There are 15 residues in the CDR3.

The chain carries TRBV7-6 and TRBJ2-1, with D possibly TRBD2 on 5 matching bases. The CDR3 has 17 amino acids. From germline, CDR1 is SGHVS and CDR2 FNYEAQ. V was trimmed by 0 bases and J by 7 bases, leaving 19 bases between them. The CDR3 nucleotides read TGTGCCAGCAGCTTAGCGTCTAGGCCCCGGGGTGGTAATGAGCAGTTCTTC. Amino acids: CASSLASRPRGGNEQFF.

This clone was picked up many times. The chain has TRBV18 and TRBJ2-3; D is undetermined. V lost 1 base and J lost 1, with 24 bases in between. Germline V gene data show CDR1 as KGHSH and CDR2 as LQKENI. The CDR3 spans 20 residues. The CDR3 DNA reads TGTGCCAGCTCACCACTTCCCTTGGTTGGGCACCGAGACGGCACAGATACGCAGTATTTT. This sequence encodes CASSPLPLVGHRDGTDTQYF.

The CDR3 loop is CASSLSGNGDTEAFF. The CDR3 coding sequence is TGTGCCAGCAGTTTATCTGGCAACGGGGACACTGAAGCTTTCTTT. The V call is TRBV27, the J call TRBJ1-1; D ambiguous. Per germline, CDR1 MNHEY and CDR2 SMNVEV (reference sequence). The CDR3 is made up of 15 amino acids. V dropped 0 bases and J dropped 3 bases, with 11 bases sitting between them.

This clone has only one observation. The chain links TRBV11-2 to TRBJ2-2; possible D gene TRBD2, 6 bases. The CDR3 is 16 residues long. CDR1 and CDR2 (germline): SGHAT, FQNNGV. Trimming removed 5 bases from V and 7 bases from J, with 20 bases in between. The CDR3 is CASSPNGAGRFGELFF. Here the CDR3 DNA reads TGTGCCAGCAGCCCCAATGGGGCGGGAAGGTTCGGGGAGCTGTTTTTT.

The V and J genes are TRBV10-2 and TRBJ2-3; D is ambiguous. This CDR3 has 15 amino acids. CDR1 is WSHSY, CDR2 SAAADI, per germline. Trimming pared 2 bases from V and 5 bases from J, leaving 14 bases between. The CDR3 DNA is TGCGCCAGCAGTGAGGGCACAGCACACATAGATACGCAGTATTTT. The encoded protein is CASSEGTAHIDTQYF.

The CDR3, as DNA: TGTGCCAGCTCACCCGCGGGGCAGTTCCATGGCTACACCTTC. It yields the protein CASSPAGQFHGYTF. The chain is built from TRBV18 and TRBJ1-2, with D maybe TRBD1 (5 bases). This CDR3 has 14 amino acids. V was shortened by 3 bases and J by 6 bases, with 14 bases between the two germline ends. Germline CDR1 reads KGHSH; CDR2 reads LQKENI.

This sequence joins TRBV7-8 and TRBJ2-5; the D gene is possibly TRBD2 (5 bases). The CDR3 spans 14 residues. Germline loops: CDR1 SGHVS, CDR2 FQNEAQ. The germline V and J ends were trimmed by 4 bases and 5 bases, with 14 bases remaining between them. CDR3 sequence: CASSSSGQRETQYF. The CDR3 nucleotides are TGTGCCAGCAGCTCTTCGGGTCAGCGGGAGACCCAGTACTTC.

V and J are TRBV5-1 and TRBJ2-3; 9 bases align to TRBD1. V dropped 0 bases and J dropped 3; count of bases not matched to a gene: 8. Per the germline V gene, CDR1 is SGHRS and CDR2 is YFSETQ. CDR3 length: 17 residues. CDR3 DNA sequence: TGCGCCAGCAGCTTGGCTCCAAGGGACAGGGAGACAGATACGCAGTATTTT. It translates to CASSLAPRDRETDTQYF.

CDR3 amino acids: CASSRHRAGPYEQYF. The CDR3 DNA is TGTGCCAGTAGTAGACACAGGGCTGGTCCTTACGAGCAGTACTTC. The chain employs TRBV19 and TRBJ2-7; tentatively, D is TRBD1 (6 bases). CDR1 and CDR2 from the germline V gene are LNHDA and SQIVND (reference sequence). The CDR3 has 15 residues. Trimming removed 4 bases at V and 4 bases at J, with 17 bases between.

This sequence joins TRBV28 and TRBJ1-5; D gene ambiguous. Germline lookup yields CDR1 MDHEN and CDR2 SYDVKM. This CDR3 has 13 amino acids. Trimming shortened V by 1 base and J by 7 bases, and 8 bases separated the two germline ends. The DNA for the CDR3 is TGTGCCAGCAGTTTATCCTTTCCGCAGCCCCAGCATTTT. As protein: CASSLSFPQPQHF.

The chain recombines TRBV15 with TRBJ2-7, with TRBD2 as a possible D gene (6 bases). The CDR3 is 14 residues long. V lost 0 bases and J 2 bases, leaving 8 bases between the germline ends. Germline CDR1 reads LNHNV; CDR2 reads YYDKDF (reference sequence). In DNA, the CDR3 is TGTGCCACCAGCAGAGACCGCGGGACCTACGAGCAGTACTTC. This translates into CATSRDRGTYEQYF.

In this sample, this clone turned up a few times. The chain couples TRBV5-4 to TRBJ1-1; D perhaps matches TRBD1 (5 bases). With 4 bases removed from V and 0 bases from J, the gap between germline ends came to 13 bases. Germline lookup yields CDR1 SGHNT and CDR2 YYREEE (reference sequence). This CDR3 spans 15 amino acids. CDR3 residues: CASSPPGAMNTEAFF. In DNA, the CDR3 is TGTGCCAGCAGCCCGCCCGGGGCCATGAACACTGAAGCTTTCTTT.